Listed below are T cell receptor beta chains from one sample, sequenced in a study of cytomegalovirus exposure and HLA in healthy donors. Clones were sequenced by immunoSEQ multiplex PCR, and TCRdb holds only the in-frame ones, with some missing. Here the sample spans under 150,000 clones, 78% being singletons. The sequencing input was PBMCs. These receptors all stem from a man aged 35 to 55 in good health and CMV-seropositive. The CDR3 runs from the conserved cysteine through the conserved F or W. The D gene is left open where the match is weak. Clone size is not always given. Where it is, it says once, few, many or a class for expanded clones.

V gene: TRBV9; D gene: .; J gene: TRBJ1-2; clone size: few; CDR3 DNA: TGTGCCAGCAGCCGGGAATTGCAGTCCTATGGCTACACCTTC; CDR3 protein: CASSRELQSYGYTF
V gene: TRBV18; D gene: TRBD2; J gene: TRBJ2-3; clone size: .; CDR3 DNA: TGTGCCAGCTCACTCGGGTTGAGCGGGATCGCAGATACGCAGTATTTT; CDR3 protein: CASSLGLSGIADTQYF
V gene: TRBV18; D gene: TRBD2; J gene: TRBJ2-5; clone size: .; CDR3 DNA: TGTGCCAGCCTGCGGGAGGGCGCCCCTCAAGAGACCCAGTACTTC; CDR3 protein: CASLREGAPQETQYF
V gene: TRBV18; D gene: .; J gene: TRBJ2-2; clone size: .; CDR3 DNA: TGTGCCAGCTCACCCTTGGGGGCCCCGAACACCGGGGAGCTGTTTTTT; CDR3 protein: CASSPLGAPNTGELFF
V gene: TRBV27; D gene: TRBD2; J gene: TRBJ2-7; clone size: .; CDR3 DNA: TGTGCCAGCAGTTCCAGACTAGCGGGAGGAGGGGTCGACGAGCAGTACTTC; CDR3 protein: CASSSRLAGGGVDEQYF
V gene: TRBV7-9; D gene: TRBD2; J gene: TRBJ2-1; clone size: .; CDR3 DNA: TGTTCCAGCAGCTTCTCCAGCGGGACCCTCTACAATGAGCAGTTCTTC; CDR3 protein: CSSSFSSGTLYNEQFF
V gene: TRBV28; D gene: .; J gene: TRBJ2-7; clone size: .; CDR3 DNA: TGTGCCAGCAGTTCAACCTACGAGCAGTACTTC; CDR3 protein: CASSSTYEQYF
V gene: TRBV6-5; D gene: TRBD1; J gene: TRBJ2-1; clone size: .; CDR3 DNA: TGTGCCAGCAGACCCGACAGGGCCCTCAATGAGCAGTTCTTC; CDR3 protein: CASRPDRALNEQFF
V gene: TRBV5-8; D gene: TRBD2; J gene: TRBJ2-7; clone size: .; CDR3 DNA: TGTGCCAGCACCAAAGGGGGACTAGCTGCGATAAGGAGCTCCTACGAGCAGTACTTC; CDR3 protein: CASTKGGLAAIRSSYEQYF
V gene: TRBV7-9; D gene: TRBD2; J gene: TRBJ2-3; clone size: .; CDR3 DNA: TGTGCCAGCAGCTCAAAGGGACTAGCGGGAGGTTGGGATACGCAGTATTTT; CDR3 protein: CASSSKGLAGGWDTQYF
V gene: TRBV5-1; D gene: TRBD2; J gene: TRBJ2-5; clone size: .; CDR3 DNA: TGCGCCAGCAGCCGTGCTAGCGGGAGAGGCGTAGAGACCCAGTACTTC; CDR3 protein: CASSRASGRGVETQYF
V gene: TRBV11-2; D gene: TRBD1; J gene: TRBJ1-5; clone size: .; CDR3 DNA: TGTGCCAGCAGCCGACAGGGAAATCAGCCCCAGCATTTT; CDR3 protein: CASSRQGNQPQHF
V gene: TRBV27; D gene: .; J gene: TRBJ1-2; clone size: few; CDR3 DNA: TGTGCCAGCAGTACCTCAACAGGGCTCGGAAATGGCTACACCTTC; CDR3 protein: CASSTSTGLGNGYTF
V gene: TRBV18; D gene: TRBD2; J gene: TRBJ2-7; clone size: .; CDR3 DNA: TGTGCCAGCTCATCCACGGCAACTAGCGCCTACGAGCAGTACTTC; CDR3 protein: CASSSTATSAYEQYF
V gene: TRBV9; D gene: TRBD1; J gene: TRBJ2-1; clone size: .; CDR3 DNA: TGTGCCAGCAGCGAGAGGACAGGGAGCTCCTACAATGAGCAGTTCTTC; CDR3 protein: CASSERTGSSYNEQFF
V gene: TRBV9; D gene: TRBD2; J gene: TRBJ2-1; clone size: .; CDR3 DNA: TGTGCCAGCAGCGTAGCACCGGGAGGGCCTTACAATGAGCAGTTCTTC; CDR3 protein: CASSVAPGGPYNEQFF
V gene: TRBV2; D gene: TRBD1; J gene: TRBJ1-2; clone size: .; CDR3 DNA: TGTGCCAGCAGTCGGGACAGTAATTATGGCTACACCTTC; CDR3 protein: CASSRDSNYGYTF
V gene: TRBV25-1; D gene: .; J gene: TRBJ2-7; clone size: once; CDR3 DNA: TGTGCCAGCAGTGAAGGGCCCGGGGTCCACGGATCCTACGAGCAGTACTTC; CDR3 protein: CASSEGPGVHGSYEQYF
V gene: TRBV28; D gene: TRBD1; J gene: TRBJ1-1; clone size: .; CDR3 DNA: TGTGCCAGCAGTTTTGGACAGGTCAAGGCTGAAGCTTTCTTT; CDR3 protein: CASSFGQVKAEAFF
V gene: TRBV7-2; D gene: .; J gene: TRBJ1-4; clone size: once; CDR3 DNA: TGTGCCAGCAGCGTACAGGGTTGGCTAAATGAAAAACTGTTTTTT; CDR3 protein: CASSVQGWLNEKLFF
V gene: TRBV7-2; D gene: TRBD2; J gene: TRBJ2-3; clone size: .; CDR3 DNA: TGTGCCAGCAGCCCCGAGGGGACTAGCGGATTCACAGATACGCAGTATTTT; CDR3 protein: CASSPEGTSGFTDTQYF
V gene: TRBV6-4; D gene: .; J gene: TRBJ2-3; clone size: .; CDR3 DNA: TGTGCCAGCAGTGGACAGGCCGGCACAGATACGCAGTATTTT; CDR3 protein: CASSGQAGTDTQYF
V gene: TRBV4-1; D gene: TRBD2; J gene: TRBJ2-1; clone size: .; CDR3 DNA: TGCGCCAGCAGCCAAGATCACGACCTAGCGGGAGCACTCTTC; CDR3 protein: CASSQDHDLAGALF
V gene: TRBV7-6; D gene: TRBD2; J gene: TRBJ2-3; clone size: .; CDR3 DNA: TGTGCCAGCAGCTTGACCGGGACTAGCGGAACAGATACGCAGTATTTT; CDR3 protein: CASSLTGTSGTDTQYF
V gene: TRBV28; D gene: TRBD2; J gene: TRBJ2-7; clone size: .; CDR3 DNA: TGTGCCAGCAGTCCCATCTCTACTGCGGGAGGTGCCTACGAGCAGTACTTC; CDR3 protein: CASSPISTAGGAYEQYF
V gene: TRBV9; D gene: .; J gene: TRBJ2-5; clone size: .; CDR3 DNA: TGTGCCAGCAGCGTATTGGGAGGACAAGAGACCCAGTACTTC; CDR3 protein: CASSVLGGQETQYF
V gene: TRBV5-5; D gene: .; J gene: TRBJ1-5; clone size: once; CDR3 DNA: TGTGCCAGCAGCACGACAGAAAATCAGCCCCAGCATTTT; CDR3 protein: CASSTTENQPQHF
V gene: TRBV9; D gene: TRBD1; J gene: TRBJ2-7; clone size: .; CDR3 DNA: TGTGCCAGCAGCGTAAAGACAGGGTCCGAGCAGTACTTC; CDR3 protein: CASSVKTGSEQYF
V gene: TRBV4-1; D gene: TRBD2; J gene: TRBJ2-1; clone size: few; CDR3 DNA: TGCGCCAGCAGCCAGTCTAGCGGTAATGAGCAGTTCTTC; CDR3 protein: CASSQSSGNEQFF
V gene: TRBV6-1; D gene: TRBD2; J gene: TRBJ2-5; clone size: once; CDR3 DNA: TGTGCCAGCACCCGGGGACTAGCGGGAGAAGAGACCCAGTACTTC; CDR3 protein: CASTRGLAGEETQYF
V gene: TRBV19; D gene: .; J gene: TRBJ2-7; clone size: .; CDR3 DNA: TGTGCCAGTACAAAGGGGAGGAGCTCCTACGAGCAGTACTTC; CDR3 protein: CASTKGRSSYEQYF
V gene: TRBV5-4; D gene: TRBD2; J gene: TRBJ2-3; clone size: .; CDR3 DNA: TGTGCCAGCAGCTGGACTAGCGGGAGTGTGGTAGATACGCAGTATTTT; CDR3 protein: CASSWTSGSVVDTQYF
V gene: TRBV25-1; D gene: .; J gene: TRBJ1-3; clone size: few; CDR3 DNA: TGTGCCACCGGGGGGGGGCTAGGAAACACCATATATTTT; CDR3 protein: CATGGGLGNTIYF
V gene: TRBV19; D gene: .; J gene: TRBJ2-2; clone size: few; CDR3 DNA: TGTGCCAGTAGTATCAGGCAGGGCGGCACCGGGGAGCTGTTTTTT; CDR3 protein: CASSIRQGGTGELFF
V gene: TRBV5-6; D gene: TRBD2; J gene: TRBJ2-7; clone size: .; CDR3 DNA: TGTGCCAGCAGCGCCGGGACTAGCGGCCGCCTCCGGCAGTACTTC; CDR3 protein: CASSAGTSGRLRQYF
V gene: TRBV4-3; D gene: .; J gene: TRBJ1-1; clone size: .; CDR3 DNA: TGCGCCAGCAGCCAAGACAGGGCGATTGAAGCTTTCTTT; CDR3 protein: CASSQDRAIEAFF
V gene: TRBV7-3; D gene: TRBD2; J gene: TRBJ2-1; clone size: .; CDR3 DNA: TGTGCCAGCAGTGTAGCGGGGGCCAATGAGCAGTTCTTC; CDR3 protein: CASSVAGANEQFF
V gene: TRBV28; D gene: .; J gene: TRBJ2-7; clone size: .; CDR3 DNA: TGTGCCAGCAGTTTAGTCCTAGCGCCTAGCTCCTACGAGCAGTACTTC; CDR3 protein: CASSLVLAPSSYEQYF
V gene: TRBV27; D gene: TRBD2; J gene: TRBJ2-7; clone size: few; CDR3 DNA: TGTGCCAGCAGTTTATCATGGACTAGCGGGTTCGAGCAGTACTTC; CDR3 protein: CASSLSWTSGFEQYF
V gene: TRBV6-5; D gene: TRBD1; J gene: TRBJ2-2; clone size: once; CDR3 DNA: TGTGCCAGCAAAAAGGGACAGGGGTTCACCGGGGAGCTGTTTTTT; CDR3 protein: CASKKGQGFTGELFF
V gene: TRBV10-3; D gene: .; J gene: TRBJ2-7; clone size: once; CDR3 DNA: TGTGCCATCAGTGAGTCGTTGTCGTACTACGAGCAGTACTTC; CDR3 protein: CAISESLSYYEQYF
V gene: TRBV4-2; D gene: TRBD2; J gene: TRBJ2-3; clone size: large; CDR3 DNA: TGTGCCAGCAGCCAAGATTCACTAGCGGAAAGCACAGATACGCAGTATTTT; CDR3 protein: CASSQDSLAESTDTQYF
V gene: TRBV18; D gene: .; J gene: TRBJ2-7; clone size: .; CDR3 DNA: TGTGCCAGCTCACCACCCGTGGGTGAGGAGCGAGACGAGCAGTACTTC; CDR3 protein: CASSPPVGEERDEQYF
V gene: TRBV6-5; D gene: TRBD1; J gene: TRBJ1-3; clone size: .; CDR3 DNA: TGTGCCAGCAGTTACTCGGGGACAGGGTCCGGAAACACCATATATTTT; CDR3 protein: CASSYSGTGSGNTIYF
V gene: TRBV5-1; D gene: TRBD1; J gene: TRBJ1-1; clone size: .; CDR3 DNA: TGCGCCAGCAGCTCTGTGGGACAGAACACTGGAGCTTTCTTT; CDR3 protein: CASSSVGQNTGAFF
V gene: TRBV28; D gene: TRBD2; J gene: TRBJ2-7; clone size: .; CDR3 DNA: TGTGCCAGCATCCCCCTGACTAGCGGGAGAGACGAGCAGTACTTC; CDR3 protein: CASIPLTSGRDEQYF
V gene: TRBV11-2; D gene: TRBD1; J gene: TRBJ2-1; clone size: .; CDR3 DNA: TGTGCCAGCAGCCCGGGACAGCTTCAAAATGAGCAGTTCTTC; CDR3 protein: CASSPGQLQNEQFF
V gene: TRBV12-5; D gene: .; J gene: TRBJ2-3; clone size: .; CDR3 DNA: TGTGCTAGTGGTCCCGAGACAGGTGGTGCGGATACGCAGTATTTT; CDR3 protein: CASGPETGGADTQYF
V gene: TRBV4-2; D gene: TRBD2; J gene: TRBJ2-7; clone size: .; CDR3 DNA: TGTGCCAGCAGCCAAGCCAGCGGGAGCGTCCACGAGCAGTACTTC; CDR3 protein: CASSQASGSVHEQYF
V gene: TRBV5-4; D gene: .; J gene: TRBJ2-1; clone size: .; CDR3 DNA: TGTGCCAGCAGCTTGGTGAGGAGCTCCTACAATGAGCAGTTCTTC; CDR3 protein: CASSLVRSSYNEQFF
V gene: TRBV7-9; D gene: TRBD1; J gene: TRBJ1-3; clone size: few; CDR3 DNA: TGTTCCAGCAGAGACACAGGGGCTGGAAACACCATATATTTT; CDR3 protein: CSSRDTGAGNTIYF
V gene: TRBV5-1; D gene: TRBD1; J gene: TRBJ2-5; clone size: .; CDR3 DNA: TGCGCCAGCAGCCCCCGGGACAGGGAAATTCCAGGCCAAGAGACCCAGTACTTC; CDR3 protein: CASSPRDREIPGQETQYF
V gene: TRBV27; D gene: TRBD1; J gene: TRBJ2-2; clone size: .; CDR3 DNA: TGTGCCAGCAGTTTGGCGGGACAGGGTTTTACCGGGGAGCTGTTTTTT; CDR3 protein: CASSLAGQGFTGELFF
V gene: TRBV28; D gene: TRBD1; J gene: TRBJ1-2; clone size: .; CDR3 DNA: TGTGCCAGCAGTCCTCCCCCAGGGACAGGATATCGCTACACCTTC; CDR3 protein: CASSPPPGTGYRYTF
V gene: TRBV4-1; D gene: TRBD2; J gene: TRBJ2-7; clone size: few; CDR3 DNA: TGCGCCAGCAGCCAAGATAGCGGGAGGGCCGAGCAGTACTTC; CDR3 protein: CASSQDSGRAEQYF
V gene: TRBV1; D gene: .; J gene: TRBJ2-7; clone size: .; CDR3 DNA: TGCACCAGCAGCCAAGATAACCAGCGGGAGGGCTACGAGCAGTACTTC; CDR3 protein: CTSSQDNQREGYEQYF
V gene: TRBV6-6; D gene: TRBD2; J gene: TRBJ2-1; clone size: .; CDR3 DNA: TGTGCCAGCAGTTACGGCGGGAGGGTATCCCATGAGCAGTTCTTC; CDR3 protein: CASSYGGRVSHEQFF
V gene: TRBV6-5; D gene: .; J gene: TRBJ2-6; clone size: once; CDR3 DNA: TGTGCCAGCAGTCAGACTAGCTCTGGGGCCAACGTCCTGACTTTC; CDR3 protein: CASSQTSSGANVLTF
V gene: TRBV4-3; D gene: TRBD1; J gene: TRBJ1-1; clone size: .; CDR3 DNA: TGCGCCAGCAGCCCTCCAGGGGGTCCCACTGAAGCTTTCTTT; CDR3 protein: CASSPPGGPTEAFF
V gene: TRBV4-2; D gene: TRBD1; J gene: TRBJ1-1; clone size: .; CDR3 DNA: TGTGCCAGCAGCCTGCAGGGGGGCGGCTACACTGAAGCTTTCTTT; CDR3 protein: CASSLQGGGYTEAFF